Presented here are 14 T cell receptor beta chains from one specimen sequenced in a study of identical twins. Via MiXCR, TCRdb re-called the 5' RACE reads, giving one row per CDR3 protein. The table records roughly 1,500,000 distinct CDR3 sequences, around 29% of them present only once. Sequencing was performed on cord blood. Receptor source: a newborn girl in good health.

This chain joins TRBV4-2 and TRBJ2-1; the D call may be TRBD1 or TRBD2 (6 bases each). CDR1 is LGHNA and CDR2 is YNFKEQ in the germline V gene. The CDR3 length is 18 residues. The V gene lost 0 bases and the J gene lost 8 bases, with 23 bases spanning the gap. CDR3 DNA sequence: TGTGCCAGCAGCCAAGACCAAGGGGGGACAATGAGGGGATATGAGCAGTTCTTC. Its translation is CASSQDQGGTMRGYEQFF.

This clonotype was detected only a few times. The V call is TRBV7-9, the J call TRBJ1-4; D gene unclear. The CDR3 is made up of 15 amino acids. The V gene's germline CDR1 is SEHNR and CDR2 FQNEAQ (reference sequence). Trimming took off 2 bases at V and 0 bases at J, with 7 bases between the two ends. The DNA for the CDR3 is TGTGCCAGCAGCTTAAACGCAACAACTAATGAAAAACTGTTTTTT. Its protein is CASSLNATTNEKLFF. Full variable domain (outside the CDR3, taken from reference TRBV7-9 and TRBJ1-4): DTGVSQNPRHKITKRGQNVTFRCDPISEHNRLYWYRQTLGQGPEFLTYFQNEAQLEKSRLLSDRFSAERPKGSFSTLEIQRTEQGDSAMYLCASSLNATTNEKLFFGSGTQLSVL.

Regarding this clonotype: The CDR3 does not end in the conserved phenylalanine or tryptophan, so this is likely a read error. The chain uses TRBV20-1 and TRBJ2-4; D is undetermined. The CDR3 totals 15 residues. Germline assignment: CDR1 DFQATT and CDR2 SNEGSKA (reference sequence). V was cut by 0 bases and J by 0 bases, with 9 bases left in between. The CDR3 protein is CSARDRLLAKNIQYL. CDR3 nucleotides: TGCAGTGCTAGAGATAGGCTGCTAGCCAAAAACATTCAGTACCTC.

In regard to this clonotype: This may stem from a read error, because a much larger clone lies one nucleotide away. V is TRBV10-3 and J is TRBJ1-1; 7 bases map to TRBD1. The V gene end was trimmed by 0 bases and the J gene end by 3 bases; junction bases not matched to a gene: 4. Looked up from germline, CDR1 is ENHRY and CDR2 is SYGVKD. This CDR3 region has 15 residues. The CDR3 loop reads CAISESGRGDTEAFF. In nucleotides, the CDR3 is TGTGCCATCAGTGAGTCGGGCAGGGGGGACACTGAAGCTTTCTTT.

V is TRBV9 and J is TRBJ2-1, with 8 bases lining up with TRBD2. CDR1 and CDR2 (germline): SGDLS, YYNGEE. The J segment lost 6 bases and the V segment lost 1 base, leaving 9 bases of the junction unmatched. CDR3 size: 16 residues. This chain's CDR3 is CASSVPPALAGNEQFF. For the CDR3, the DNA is TGTGCCAGCAGCGTACCGCCTGCCCTAGCGGGCAATGAGCAGTTCTTC.

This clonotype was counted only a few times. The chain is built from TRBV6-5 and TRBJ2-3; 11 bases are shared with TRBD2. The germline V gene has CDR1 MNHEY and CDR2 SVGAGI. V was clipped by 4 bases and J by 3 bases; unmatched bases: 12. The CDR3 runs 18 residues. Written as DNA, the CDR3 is TGTGCCAGCAGTTCCCCAAGACTAGCGGGGATTCCGACAGATACGCAGTATTTT. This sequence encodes CASSSPRLAGIPTDTQYF.

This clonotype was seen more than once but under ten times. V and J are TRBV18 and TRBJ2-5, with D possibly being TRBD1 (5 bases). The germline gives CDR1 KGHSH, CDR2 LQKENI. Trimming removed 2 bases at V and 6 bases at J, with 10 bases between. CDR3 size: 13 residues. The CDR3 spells CASSPMQGQTQYF. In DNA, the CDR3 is TGTGCCAGCTCACCAATGCAGGGTCAGACCCAGTACTTC.

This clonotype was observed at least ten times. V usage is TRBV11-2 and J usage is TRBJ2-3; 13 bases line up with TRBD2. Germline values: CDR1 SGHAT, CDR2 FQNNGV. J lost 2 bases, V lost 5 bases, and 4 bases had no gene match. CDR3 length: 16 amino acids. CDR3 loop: CASSGLAGALTDTQYF. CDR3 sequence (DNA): TGTGCCAGCAGCGGACTAGCGGGGGCCCTCACAGATACGCAGTATTTT.

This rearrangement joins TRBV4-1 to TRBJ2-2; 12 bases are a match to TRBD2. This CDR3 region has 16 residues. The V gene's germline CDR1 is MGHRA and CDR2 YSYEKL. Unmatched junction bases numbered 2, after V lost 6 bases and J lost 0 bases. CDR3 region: CASRRLAGANTGELFF. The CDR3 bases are TGCGCCAGCAGACGACTAGCGGGAGCGAACACCGGGGAGCTGTTTTTT.

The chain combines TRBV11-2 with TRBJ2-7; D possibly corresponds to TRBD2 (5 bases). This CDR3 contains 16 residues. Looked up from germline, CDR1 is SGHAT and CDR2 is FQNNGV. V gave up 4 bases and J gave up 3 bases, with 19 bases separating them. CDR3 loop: CASSYDGGLSNYEQYF. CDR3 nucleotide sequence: TGTGCCAGCAGCTACGACGGAGGACTTTCCAACTACGAGCAGTACTTC.

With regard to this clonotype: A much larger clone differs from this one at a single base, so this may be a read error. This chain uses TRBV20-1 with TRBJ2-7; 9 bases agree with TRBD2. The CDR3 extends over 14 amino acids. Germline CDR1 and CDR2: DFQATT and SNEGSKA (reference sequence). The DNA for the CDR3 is TGCAGTGCTAGGTTAGCGGGGGCTACCTACGAGCGGTACTTC. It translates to CSARLAGATYERYF.

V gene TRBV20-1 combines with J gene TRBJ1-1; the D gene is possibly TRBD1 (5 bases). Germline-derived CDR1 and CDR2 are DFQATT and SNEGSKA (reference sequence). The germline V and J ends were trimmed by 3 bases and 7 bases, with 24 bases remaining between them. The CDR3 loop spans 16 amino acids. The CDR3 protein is CSARKGTTPLKGEAFF. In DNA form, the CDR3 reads TGCAGTGCTAGGAAGGGGACGACTCCTCTGAAGGGTGAAGCTTTCTTT.

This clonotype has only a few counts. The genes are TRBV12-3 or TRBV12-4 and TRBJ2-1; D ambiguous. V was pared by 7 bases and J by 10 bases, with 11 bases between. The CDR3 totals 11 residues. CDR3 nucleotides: TGTGCCAGCACTTGGGTAGGGGAGCAGTTCTTC. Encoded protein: CASTWVGEQFF.

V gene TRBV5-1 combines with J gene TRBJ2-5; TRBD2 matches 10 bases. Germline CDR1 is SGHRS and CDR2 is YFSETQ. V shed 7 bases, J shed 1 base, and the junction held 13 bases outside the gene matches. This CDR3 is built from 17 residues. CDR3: CASSSEASGGRQETQYF. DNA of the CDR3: TGCGCCAGCTCCTCGGAGGCTAGCGGGGGTCGCCAAGAGACCCAGTACTTC.